The source of this TCR beta chain is a study of T-cell memory formation after mild COVID-19. At the level of the study: Each donor largely had its own TCR clusters.

Study-wide findings and caveats: Later expanders leaned toward CD4+, whereas clones contracting from day 15 to 85 were balanced CD4/CD8. Certain responding clones were present in pre-infection memory, suggesting participation of cross-reactive memory. Clonal second-wave expansions that peaked on day 37 had unconfirmed SARS-CoV-2 specificity.

With regard to this clonotype: Its antigen is not identified.

TCRdb called the 5' RACE reads again in MiXCR, with one record for every CDR3 protein. The sample shows hundreds of thousands of distinct CDR3 sequences, around a quarter of them seen only once. The clonotype originates from an adult woman who had mild COVID-19 (a few samples of this study predate the infection). Cell type and time point are not known. Sequenced: PBMCs or a T cell subset sorted from them (not recorded which).

The CDR3 DNA reads as TGTGCCAGCAGCTTTATCGGGACAGGGGGCAATGAGCAGTTCTTC. Encoded protein: CASSFIGTGGNEQFF. This chain uses TRBV6-5 with TRBJ2-1, with 11 bases lining up with TRBD1. J lost 6 bases, V lost 6 bases, and 7 bases had no gene match. The CDR3 covers 15 residues. Per germline, CDR1 MNHEY and CDR2 SVGAGI.